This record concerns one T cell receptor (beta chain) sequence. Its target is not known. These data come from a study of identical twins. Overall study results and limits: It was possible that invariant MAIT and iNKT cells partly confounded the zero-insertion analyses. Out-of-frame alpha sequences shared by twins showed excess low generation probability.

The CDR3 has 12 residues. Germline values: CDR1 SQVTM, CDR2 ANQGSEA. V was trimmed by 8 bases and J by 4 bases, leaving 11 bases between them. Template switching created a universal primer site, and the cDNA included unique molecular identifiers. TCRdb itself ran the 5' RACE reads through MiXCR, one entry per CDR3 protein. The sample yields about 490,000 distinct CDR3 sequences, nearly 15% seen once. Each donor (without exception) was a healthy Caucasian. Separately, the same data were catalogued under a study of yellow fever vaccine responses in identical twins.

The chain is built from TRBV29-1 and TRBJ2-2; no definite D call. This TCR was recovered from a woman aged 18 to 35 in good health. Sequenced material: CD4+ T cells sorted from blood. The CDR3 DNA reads TGCAGCTCCAGCGCCGGCACCGGGGAGCTGTTTTTT. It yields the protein CSSSAGTGELFF.